This T cell receptor (beta chain) was recovered during a study of blood T cell repertoires in COVID-19 (dated by TCRdb to about 2020). Describing the broader study: ImmuneRACE Cohort 3 recovered participants were defined by two consecutive negative NP/OP PCR tests, healthcare professional clearance, or symptom resolution. The collaborator samples originated in the United States, Italy and Spain and spanned the acute and convalescent phases of COVID-19. The material from the prospective study consisted of cDNA or gDNA derived from T cells, B-cell-depleted T cells, or PBMCs. The dataset comprised deeply sampled blood TCRbeta repertoires from subjects exposed to, actively infected with, or recovered from COVID-19. A freely available public database, intended as a resource for researchers studying the immune response to SARS-CoV-2, is where the repertoires were released. The samples were drawn from two sources: the first 160 participants of the ongoing ImmuneRACE study, and 1,254 subjects contributed by 6 global collaborators. Nearly every sample came with metadata listing a de-identified subject ID, COVID-19 status, age in years and sex. Where available, HLA class I and class II types were obtained from metadata supplied by the sample provider rather than from assay-based typing.

The immunoSEQ Assay, a bias-controlled multiplex PCR, was used to amplify TCRbeta CDR3 regions from genomic DNA. In the paper's pipeline: Nucleated cell counts per sample were estimated from amplification of reference gene primers within the assay. To quantify the absolute abundance of each unique TCRbeta CDR3 rearrangement, sequence reads were collapsed and filtered. For each sample, productive Simpson clonality was calculated as the square root of Simpson's diversity index over productive rearrangements. The immuneACCESS repertoire file appears here via TCRdb, limited to in-frame rearrangements. These files lack a portion of the clones; in checked studies, under half of the deficit traces to unresolved V genes, and the cause of the others is not known. Clone size and the V and J calls come from that table; the DNA yielded D and trimming. This sample lists about 210,000 clones; around 86% were detected once. The ten top clones hold roughly 7.2% of the sample.

The research as a whole found: The amount of clinical and demographic metadata varied by source and participant and was provided uncurated.

Note on this clone: What antigen it recognizes has not been identified. No much larger clone is present one base from it, and per-base qualities are unavailable.

Participants in the prospective study were enrolled through a virtual design, were aged roughly 18 to 90 years, and lived in approximately 25 United States geographic areas. In the prospective study, participants were assigned to cohorts based on the clinical history participants reported in a screening survey and a study questionnaire. Mobile phlebotomists in the prospective study collected whole blood, serum and a nasopharyngeal or oropharyngeal swab from every participant. Additional blood draws and questionnaires over an approximately two-month period could optionally be provided by prospective study participants. Blood samples from the prospective study were shipped frozen or at room temperature prior to DNA extraction. The germline V gene provides CDR1 MNHEY and CDR2 SVGAGI. Counted from cysteine to phenylalanine, this CDR3 has 15 amino acids. Just the 45-base CDR3 DNA is kept, in frame starting at base 1. Deletion took 1 base off V and 1 base off J, with a span of 10 bases between the germline ends.

The sample was PBMCs or T cells enriched from blood (not recorded which). The rearrangement joined TRBV6-5 to TRBJ2-5; the D gene remains uncertain. The TCR was taken from a man aged 30 to 39 in a cohort exposed to, infected with or recovered from COVID-19 (not recorded which). The DNA sequence is as follows: TGTGCCAGCAGTTACTTCAGGTTAGGCCAAGAGACCCAGTACTTC. This codes for CASSYFRLGQETQYF.